Below, 12 T cell receptor beta chains from the same sample are listed, as sequenced in a study of blood T cell repertoires in COVID-19. TCRdb's copy holds only in-frame clones and misses some; the assay was immunoSEQ multiplex PCR. Here the sample spans 100,000 or so clones, approximately 80% being singletons. The specimen sequenced was peripheral blood. The source of these receptors is a human donor in a cohort sampled during active COVID-19.

The J gene is TRBJ1-2, the V gene TRBV7-2; tentatively, D is TRBD1 (5 bases). V lost 2 bases and J lost 4, with 11 bases in between. CDR3 length: 14 residues. CDR1 is SGHTA and CDR2 is FQGNSA in the germline V gene. CDR3 coding DNA: TGTGCCAGCAGCTTATTAGCAGGGTCCTATGGCTACACCTTC. This translates into CASSLLAGSYGYTF.

The chain recombines TRBV18 with TRBJ1-1; 8 positions match TRBD1. Germline-derived CDR1 and CDR2 are KGHSH and LQKENI. Trimming removed 2 bases from V and 4 bases from J; junction bases left unmatched: 12. The CDR3 runs 17 residues. CDR3 sequence (DNA): TGTGCCAGCTCACCATCCACAGGGGGTCGAACGGCCACTGAAGCTTTCTTT. It specifies CASSPSTGGRTATEAFF.

V gene TRBV6-5 combines with J gene TRBJ1-2, with 10 bases lining up with TRBD1. V gave up 5 bases and J gave up 9 bases; unmatched junction bases: 6. Germline values: CDR1 MNHEY, CDR2 SVGAGI. The CDR3 totals 13 residues. The CDR3 reads CASSTTGGGRYTF. CDR3 in DNA: TGTGCCAGCAGTACGACAGGGGGCGGTCGCTACACCTTC.

This chain's CDR3 is CASSPGTNYGYTF. DNA for the CDR3: TGTGCCAGCTCACCCGGGACAAACTATGGCTACACCTTC. This chain uses TRBV18 with TRBJ1-2; D might be TRBD1 (6 bases). The V and J ends lost 3 bases and 2 bases respectively, with 7 bases between them. The CDR3 extends over 13 amino acids. Looked up from germline, CDR1 is KGHSH and CDR2 is LQKENI.

The chain joins TRBV29-1 to TRBJ2-3; tentative D call: TRBD2 (5 bases). CDR3 length: 11 amino acids. Between the trimmed V and J ends, which lost 6 bases and 7 bases, there was a span of 11 bases. CDR1 and CDR2 from the germline V gene are SQVTM and ANQGSEA. CDR3 nucleotide sequence: TGCAGCGTAGCGGAGGACCATACGCAGTATTTT. It yields the protein CSVAEDHTQYF.

The chain couples TRBV30 to TRBJ1-4, with 7 bases fitting TRBD1. Trimming took 8 bases from V and 3 from J; bases not matched to a gene: 6. The CDR3 consists of 13 residues. Germline V lookup: CDR1 GTSNPN, CDR2 SVGIG (reference sequence). The CDR3 loop is CARTGASNEKLFF. The CDR3 bases are TGTGCCAGAACAGGGGCTTCTAATGAAAAACTGTTTTTT.

The sample holds one count of this clone. J is TRBJ2-3 and V is TRBV27; TRBD1 matches 8 bases. Germline CDR1 is MNHEY and CDR2 is SMNVEV (reference sequence). V lost 2 bases, J lost 2 bases, and 15 bases stayed unmatched. The CDR3 totals 19 residues. The CDR3 DNA reads as TGTGCCAGCAGTTTAACGAGGTCGTGGACAGGGTCAGACACAGATACGCAGTATTTT. Translated, it gives CASSLTRSWTGSDTDTQYF.

The rearrangement uses TRBV27 and TRBJ1-1, with 7 bases lining up with TRBD1. With V trimmed by 3 bases and J by 5 bases, 9 bases remained unmatched. The germline CDR1 and CDR2 sequences are MNHEY and SMNVEV (reference sequence). The CDR3 is made up of 15 amino acids. The CDR3 coding sequence is TGTGCCAGCAGTTTTAAAAGGGGGCGGGAAACTGAAGCTTTCTTT. Amino acids: CASSFKRGRETEAFF.

The CDR3 loop is CANPRGRGTGVNQPQHF. In nucleotides, the CDR3 is TGTGCCAATCCACGGGGGCGCGGGACAGGGGTAAATCAGCCCCAGCATTTT. The chain recombines TRBV21-1 with TRBJ1-5; whether TRBD1, the table's D call, matches the DNA was not checked. TRBV21-1 is listed as a pseudogene. This CDR3 region has 17 residues.

The rearrangement links TRBV28 to TRBJ1-1; D perhaps matches TRBD1 (5 bases). CDR1 is MDHEN and CDR2 is SYDVKM in the germline V gene. This CDR3 has 14 residues. V dropped 8 bases and J dropped 1 base, with 14 bases sitting between them. As DNA, the CDR3 is TGTGCCAGCCTTGTAAGTAGGGGGAACACTGAAGCTTTCTTT. This translates into CASLVSRGNTEAFF.

V is TRBV27 and J is TRBJ2-1; 12 bases agree with TRBD2. Germline CDR1 MNHEY, CDR2 SMNVEV (reference sequence). CDR3 length: 15 amino acids. J was trimmed by 8 bases and V by 4 bases; bases with no gene match: 6. Written as DNA, the CDR3 is TGTGCCAGCAGTTCACTAGCGGGAGGCCTGGATGAGCAGTTCTTC. This translates into CASSSLAGGLDEQFF.

This chain connects TRBV5-8 to TRBJ2-1, with unresolved D. From germline, CDR1 is SGHTS and CDR2 YDEGEE. This CDR3 is 16 amino acids long. V was pared by 1 base and J by 7 bases, with 18 bases between. CDR3: CASSLLQLAVKNEQFF. In DNA form, the CDR3 reads TGTGCCAGCAGCTTGCTTCAGTTGGCAGTCAAGAATGAGCAGTTCTTC.